This T cell receptor (beta chain) was sequenced in a study of blood T cell repertoires in COVID-19. Original processing methods: Reference gene primer amplification gave estimated nucleated cell counts. Only in-frame clones appear in the TCRdb table, and some are missing; sequencing was by immunoSEQ multiplex PCR. That table furnishes V, J and clone size, whereas the DNA furnished D and trimming. The sample includes some 350,000 clones, 88% seen only once; the top ten take around 4.6%. Germline V CDR1 and CDR2: SNHLY, FYNNEI. The V gene lost 6 bases and the J gene lost 1 base, with 16 bases spanning the gap. The CDR3 length is 15 residues. Residents of about two dozen US areas, aged about 18 to 89 years, made up the participants. In assigning cohorts, the study relied on participant-reported clinical history.

J is TRBJ2-7 and V is TRBV2; D possibly corresponds to TRBD1 (5 bases). The TCR sequence derives from a man aged 25-45 years who had recovered from COVID-19. Sequenced material: PBMCs or T cells enriched from blood (not recorded which). The DNA of the CDR3 is TGTGCCAGCAGCCGGAATGCAGGGCAATCCTACGAGCAGTACTTC. The encoded protein is CASSRNAGQSYEQYF.